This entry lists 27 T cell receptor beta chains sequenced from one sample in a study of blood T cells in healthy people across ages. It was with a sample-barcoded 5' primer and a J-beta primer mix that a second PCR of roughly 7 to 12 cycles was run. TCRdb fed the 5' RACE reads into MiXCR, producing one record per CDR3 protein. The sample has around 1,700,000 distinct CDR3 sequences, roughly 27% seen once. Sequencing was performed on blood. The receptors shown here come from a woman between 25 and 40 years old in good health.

The CDR3 coding sequence is TGCAGTGCCACCCCCGAGACAGGGGTCACTGAAGCTTTCTTT. Translated: CSATPETGVTEAFF. The V and J genes are TRBV20-1 and TRBJ1-1; 8 positions agree with TRBD1. From germline, CDR1 is DFQATT and CDR2 SNEGSKA (reference sequence). The CDR3 runs 14 residues. With V trimmed by 6 bases and J by 4 bases, 10 bases remained unmatched.

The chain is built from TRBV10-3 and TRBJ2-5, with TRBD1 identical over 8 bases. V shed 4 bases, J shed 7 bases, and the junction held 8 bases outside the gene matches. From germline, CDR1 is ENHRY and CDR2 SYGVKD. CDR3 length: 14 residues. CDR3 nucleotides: TGTGCCATCAGTGCAGGGGGCGAAGGCGGGACCCAGTACTTC. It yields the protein CAISAGGEGGTQYF.

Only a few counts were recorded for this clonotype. In DNA form, the CDR3 reads TGTGCCAGCAGTCCCCCACCGGGACAGGGATACACAGATACGCAGTATTTT. Translated: CASSPPPGQGYTDTQYF. The chain combines TRBV28 with TRBJ2-3; TRBD1 matches 9 bases. V lost 5 bases to trimming and J lost 2 bases; unmatched junction nucleotides: 11. Germline V gives CDR1 MDHEN, CDR2 SYDVKM. The length of the CDR3 is 17 residues.

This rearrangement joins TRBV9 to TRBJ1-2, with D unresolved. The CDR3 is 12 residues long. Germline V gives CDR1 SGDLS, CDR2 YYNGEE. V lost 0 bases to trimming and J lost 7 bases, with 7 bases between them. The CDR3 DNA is TGTGCCAGCAGCGTAGCTTCGGGTGGCTACACCTTC. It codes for CASSVASGGYTF. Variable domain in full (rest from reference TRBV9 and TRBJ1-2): DSGVTQTPKHLITATGQRVTLRCSPRSGDLSVYWYQQSLDQGLQFLIQYYNGEERAKGNILERFSAQQFPDLHSELNLSSLELGDSALYFCASSVASGGYTFGSGTRLTVV.

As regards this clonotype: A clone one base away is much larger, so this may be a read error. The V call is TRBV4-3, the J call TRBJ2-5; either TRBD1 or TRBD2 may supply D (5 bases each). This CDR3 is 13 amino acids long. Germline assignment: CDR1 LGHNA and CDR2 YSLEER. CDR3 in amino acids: CASSQDRGEAQYF. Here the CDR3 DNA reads TGCGCCAGCAGCCAAGATAGGGGAGAGGCCCAGTACTTC.

The DNA of the CDR3 is TGCAGTGCCCACCCCTCGGGGGCCTTTCGGGGCAATGAGCAGTTCTTC. Protein sequence: CSAHPSGAFRGNEQFF. V is TRBV20-1 and J is TRBJ2-1; D might be TRBD1 or TRBD2, each matching 6 bases. The CDR3 length is 16 residues. The V gene lost 6 bases and the J gene lost 6 bases, with 24 bases spanning the gap. CDR1 and CDR2 (germline): DFQATT, SNEGSKA (reference sequence).

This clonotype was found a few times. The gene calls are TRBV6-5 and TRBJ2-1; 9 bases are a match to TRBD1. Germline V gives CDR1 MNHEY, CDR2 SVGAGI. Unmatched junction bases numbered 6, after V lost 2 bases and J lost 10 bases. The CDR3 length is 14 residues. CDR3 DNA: TGTGCCAGCAGTTACAACAGGGGGCTCGGCGAGCAGTTCTTC. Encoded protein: CASSYNRGLGEQFF.

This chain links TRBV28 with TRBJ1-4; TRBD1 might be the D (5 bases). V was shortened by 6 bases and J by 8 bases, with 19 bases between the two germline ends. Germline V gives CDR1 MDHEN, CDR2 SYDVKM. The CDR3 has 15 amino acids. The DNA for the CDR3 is TGTGCCAGCAGCGAGGCAGGGACGACTTTAGAAAAACTGTTTTTT. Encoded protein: CASSEAGTTLEKLFF. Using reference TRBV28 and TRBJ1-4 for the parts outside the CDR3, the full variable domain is DVKVTQSSRYLVKRTGEKVFLECVQDMDHENMFWYRQDPGLGLRLIYFSYDVKMKEKGDIPEGYSVSREKKERFSLILESASTNQTSMYLCASSEAGTTLEKLFFGSGTQLSVL.

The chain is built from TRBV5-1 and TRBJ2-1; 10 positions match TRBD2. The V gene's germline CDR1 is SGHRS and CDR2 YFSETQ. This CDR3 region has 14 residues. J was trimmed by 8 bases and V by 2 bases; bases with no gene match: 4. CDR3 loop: CASSFGLADDEQFF. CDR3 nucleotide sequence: TGCGCCAGCAGCTTCGGACTAGCGGACGATGAGCAGTTCTTC.

CDR3 in DNA: TGTGCCAGCAGCTCAACAAGACAGGACAATGAGCAGTTCTTC. Translation gives CASSSTRQDNEQFF. J is TRBJ2-1 and V is TRBV7-9; D perhaps matches TRBD1 (6 bases). The CDR3 contains 14 residues. Germline V gene sequence: CDR1 SEHNR, CDR2 FQNEAQ (reference sequence). The germline V and J ends were trimmed by 4 bases and 5 bases, with 12 bases remaining between them. Variable domain in full (rest from reference TRBV7-9 and TRBJ2-1): DTGVSQNPRHKITKRGQNVTFRCDPISEHNRLYWYRQTLGQGPEFLTYFQNEAQLEKSRLLSDRFSAERPKGSFSTLEIQRTEQGDSAMYLCASSSTRQDNEQFFGPGTRLTVL.

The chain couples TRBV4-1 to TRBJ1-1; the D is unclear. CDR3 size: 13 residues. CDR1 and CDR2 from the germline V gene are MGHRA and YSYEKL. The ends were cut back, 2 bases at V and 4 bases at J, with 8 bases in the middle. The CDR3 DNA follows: TGCGCCAGCAGCCAACTAACATCCACTGAAGCTTTCTTT. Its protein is CASSQLTSTEAFF.

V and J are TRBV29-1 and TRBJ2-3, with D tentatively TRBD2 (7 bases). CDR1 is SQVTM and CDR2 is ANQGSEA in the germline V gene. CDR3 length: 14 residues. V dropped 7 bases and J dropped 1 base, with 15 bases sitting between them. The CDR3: CSGTRGGRTDTQYF. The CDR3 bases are TGCAGCGGGACGAGGGGGGGCCGCACAGATACGCAGTATTTT.

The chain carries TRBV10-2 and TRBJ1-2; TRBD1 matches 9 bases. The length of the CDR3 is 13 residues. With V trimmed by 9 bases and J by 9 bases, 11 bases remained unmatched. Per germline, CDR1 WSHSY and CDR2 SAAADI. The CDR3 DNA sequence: TGCGCCAGTACGCCCGGGACAGGGACCAGCTACACCTTC. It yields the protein CASTPGTGTSYTF.

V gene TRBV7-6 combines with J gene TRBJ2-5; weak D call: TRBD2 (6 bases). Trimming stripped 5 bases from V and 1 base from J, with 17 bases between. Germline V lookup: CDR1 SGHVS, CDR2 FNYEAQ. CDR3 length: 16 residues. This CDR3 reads CASSRGFREVQETQYF. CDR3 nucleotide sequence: TGTGCCAGCAGCCGCGGGTTCAGGGAGGTCCAAGAGACCCAGTACTTC.

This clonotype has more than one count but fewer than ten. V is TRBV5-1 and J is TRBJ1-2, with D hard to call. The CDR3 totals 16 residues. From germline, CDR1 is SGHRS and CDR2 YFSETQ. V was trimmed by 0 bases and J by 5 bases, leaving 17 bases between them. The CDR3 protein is CASSLGPTDRRYGYTF. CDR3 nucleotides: TGCGCCAGCAGCTTGGGGCCAACAGATAGGAGGTATGGCTACACCTTC.

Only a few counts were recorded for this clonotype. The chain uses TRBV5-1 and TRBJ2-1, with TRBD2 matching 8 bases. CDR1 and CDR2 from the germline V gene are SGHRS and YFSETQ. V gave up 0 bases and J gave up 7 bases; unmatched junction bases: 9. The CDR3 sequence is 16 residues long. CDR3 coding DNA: TGCGCCAGCAGCTTGGGATTCCGGGGGGGCCTAAATGAGCAGTTCTTC. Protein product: CASSLGFRGGLNEQFF. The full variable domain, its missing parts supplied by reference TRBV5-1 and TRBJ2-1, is KAGVTQTPRYLIKTRGQQVTLSCSPISGHRSVSWYQQTPGQGLQFLFEYFSETQRNKGNFPGRFSGRQFSNSRSEMNVSTLELGDSALYLCASSLGFRGGLNEQFFGPGTRLTVL.

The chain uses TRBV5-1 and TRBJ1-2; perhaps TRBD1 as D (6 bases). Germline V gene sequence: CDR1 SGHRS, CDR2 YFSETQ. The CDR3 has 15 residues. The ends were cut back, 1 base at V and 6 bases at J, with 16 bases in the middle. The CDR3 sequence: CASSLWGRDIDGYTF. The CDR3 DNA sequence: TGCGCCAGCAGCTTGTGGGGCAGGGACATCGATGGCTACACCTTC.

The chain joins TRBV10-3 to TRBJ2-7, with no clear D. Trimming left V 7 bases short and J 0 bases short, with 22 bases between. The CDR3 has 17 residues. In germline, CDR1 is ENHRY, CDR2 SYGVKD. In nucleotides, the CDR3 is TGTGCCATCACCCTGGCGTTGCGGCGGCGAAACTCCTACGAGCAGTACTTC. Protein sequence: CAITLALRRRNSYEQYF.

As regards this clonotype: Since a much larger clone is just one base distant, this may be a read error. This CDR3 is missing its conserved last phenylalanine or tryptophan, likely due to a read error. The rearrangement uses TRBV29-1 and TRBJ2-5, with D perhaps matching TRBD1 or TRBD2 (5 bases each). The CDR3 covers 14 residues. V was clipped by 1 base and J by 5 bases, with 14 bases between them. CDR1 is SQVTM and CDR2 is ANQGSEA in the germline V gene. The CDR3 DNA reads TGCAGCGTTGAAGCGGGGACGGGTTTGGAGACCCAGTACTAC. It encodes CSVEAGTGLETQYY.

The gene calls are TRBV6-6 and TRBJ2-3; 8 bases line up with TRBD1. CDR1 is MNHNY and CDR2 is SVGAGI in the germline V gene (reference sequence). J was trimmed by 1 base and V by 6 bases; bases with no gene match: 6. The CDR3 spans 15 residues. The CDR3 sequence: CASRHGQGGTDTQYF. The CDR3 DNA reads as TGTGCCAGCAGGCACGGACAGGGAGGCACAGATACGCAGTATTTT.

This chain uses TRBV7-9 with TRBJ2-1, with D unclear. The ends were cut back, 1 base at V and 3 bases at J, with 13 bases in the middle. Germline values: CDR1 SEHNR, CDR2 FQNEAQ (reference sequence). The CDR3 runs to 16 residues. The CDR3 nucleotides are TGTGCCAGCAGCTTAGTCGTAGGGAAGGACTACAATGAGCAGTTCTTC. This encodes CASSLVVGKDYNEQFF.

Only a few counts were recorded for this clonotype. As DNA, the CDR3 is TGTGCCAGCAGCCCTACGACCAATCAGCCCCAGCATTTT. It yields the protein CASSPTTNQPQHF. V gene TRBV11-2 combines with J gene TRBJ1-5, with D uncertain. V was trimmed by 5 bases and J by 3 bases, leaving 8 bases between them. The CDR3 covers 13 residues. The germline gives CDR1 SGHAT, CDR2 FQNNGV. Based on the CDR3 plus reference TRBV11-2 and TRBJ1-5, the full variable domain is EAGVAQSPRYKIIEKRQSVAFWCNPISGHATLYWYQQILGQGPKLLIQFQNNGVVDDSQLPKDRFSAERLKGVDSTLKIQPAKLEDSAVYLCASSPTTNQPQHFGDGTRLSIL.

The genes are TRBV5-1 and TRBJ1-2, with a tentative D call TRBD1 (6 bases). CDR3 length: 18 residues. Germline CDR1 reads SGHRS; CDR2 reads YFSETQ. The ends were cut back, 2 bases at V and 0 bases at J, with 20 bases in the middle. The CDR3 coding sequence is TGCGCCAGCAGCTTAAGCCAGGGGACCACCGGAGCTAACTATGGCTACACCTTC. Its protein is CASSLSQGTTGANYGYTF.

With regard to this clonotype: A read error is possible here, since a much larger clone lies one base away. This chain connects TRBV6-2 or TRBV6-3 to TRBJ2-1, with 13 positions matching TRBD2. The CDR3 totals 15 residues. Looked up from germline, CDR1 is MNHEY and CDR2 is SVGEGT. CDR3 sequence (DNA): TGTGCCAGCGGTTACGGGACTAGCGGGAACAATGAGCAGTTCTTC. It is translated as CASGYGTSGNNEQFF.

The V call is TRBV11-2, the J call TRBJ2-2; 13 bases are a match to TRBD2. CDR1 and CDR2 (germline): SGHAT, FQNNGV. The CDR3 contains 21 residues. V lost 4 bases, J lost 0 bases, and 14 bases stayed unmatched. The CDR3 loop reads CASSSNPGTSGKPSNTGELFF. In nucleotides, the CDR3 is TGTGCCAGCAGCTCGAATCCCGGGACTAGCGGGAAGCCATCGAACACCGGGGAGCTGTTTTTT.

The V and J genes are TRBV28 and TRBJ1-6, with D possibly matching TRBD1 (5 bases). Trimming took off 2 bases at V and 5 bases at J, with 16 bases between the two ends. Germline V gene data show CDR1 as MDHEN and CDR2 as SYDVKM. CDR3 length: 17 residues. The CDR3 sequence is CASSLNAWGLNNSPLHF. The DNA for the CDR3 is TGTGCCAGCAGTTTAAACGCGTGGGGACTAAATAATTCACCCCTCCACTTT.

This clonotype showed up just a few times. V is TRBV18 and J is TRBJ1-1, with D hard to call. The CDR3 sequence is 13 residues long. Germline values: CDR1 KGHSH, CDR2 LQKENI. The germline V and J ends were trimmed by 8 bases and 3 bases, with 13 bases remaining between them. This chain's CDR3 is CASPNRADTEAFF. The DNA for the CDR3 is TGTGCCAGCCCCAACCGCGCGGACACTGAAGCTTTCTTT. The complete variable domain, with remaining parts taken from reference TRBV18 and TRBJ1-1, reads NAGVMQNPRHLVRRRGQEARLRCSPMKGHSHVYWYRQLPEEGLKFMVYLQKENIIDESGMPKERFSAEFPKEGPSILRIQQVVRGDSAAYFCASPNRADTEAFFGQGTRLTVV.